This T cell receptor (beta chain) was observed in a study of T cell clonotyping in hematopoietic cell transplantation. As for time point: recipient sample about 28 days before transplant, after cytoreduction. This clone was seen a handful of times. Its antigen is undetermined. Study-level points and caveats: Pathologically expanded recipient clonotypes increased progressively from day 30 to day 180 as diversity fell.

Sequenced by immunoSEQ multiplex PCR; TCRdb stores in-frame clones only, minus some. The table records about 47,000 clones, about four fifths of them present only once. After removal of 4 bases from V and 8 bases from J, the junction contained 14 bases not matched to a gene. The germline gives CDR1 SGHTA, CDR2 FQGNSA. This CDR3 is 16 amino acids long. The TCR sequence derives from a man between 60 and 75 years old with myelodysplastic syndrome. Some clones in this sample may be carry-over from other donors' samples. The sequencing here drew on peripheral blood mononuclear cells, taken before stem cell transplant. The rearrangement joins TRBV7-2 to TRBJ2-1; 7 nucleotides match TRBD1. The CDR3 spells CASSSTHTGVAYEQFF. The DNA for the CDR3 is TGTGCCAGCAGCTCTACCCATACAGGGGTTGCATATGAGCAGTTCTTC.